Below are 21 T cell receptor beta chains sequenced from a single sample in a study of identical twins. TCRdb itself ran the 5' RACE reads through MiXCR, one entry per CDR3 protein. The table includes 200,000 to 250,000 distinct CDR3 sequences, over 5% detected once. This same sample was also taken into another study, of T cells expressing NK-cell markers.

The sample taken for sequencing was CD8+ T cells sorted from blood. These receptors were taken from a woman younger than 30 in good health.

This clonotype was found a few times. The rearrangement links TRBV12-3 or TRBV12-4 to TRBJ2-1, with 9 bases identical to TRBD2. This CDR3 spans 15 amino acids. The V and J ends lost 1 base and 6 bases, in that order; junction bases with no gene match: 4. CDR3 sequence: CASSLGGTSSNEQFF. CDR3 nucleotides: TGTGCCAGCAGTTTAGGGGGGACTAGCTCCAATGAGCAGTTCTTC.

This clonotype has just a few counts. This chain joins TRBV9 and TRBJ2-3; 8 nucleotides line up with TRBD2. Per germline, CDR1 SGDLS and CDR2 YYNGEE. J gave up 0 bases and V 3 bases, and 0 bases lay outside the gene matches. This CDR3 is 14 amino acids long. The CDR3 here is CASSGGGSTDTQYF. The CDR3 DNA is TGTGCCAGCAGCGGCGGGGGGAGCACAGATACGCAGTATTTT.

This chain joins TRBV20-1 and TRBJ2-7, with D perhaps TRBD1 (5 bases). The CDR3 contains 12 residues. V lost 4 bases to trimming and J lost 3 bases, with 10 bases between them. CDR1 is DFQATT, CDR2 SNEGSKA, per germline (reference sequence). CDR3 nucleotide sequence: TGCAGTGCTATCACAGGAGTCTACGAGCAGTACTTC. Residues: CSAITGVYEQYF.

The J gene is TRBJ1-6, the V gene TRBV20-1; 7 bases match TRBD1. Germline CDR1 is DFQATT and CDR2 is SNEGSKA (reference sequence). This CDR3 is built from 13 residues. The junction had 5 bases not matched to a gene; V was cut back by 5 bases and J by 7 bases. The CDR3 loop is CSAGDSPNSPLHF. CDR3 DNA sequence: TGCAGTGCTGGGGACAGTCCCAATTCACCCCTCCACTTT.

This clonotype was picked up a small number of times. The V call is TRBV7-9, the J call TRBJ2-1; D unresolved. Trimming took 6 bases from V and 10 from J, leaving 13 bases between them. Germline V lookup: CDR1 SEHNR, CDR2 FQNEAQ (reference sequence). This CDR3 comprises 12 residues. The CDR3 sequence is CASRPTLGEQFF. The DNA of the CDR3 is TGTGCCAGCAGACCTACCTTGGGGGAGCAGTTCTTC.

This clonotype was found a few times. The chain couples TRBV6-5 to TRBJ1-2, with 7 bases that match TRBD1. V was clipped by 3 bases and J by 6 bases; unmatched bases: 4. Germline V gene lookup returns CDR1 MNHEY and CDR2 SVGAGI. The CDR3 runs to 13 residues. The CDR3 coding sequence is TGTGCCAGCAGTTATCAAGGGGGCGATGGCTACACCTTC. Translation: CASSYQGGDGYTF.

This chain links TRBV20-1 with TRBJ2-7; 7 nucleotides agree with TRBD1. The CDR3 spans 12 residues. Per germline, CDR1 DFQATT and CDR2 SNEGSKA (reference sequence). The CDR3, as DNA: TGCACCGCCGGGGACAGCTCCTACGAGCAGTACTTC. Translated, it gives CTAGDSSYEQYF.

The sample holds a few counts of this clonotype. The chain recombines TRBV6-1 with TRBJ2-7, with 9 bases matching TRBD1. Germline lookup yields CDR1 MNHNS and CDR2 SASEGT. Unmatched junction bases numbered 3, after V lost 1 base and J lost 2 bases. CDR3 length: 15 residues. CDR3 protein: CASSEGDRVTYEQYF. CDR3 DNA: TGTGCCAGCAGTGAAGGGGACAGGGTCACCTACGAGCAGTACTTC.

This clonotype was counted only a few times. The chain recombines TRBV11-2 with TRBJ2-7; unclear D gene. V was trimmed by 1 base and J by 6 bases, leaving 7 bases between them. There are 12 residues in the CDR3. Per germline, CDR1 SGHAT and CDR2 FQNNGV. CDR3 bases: TGTGCCAGCAGCTTAGCGTCAGGCGAGCAGTACTTC. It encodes CASSLASGEQYF. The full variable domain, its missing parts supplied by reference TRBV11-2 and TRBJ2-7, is EAGVAQSPRYKIIEKRQSVAFWCNPISGHATLYWYQQILGQGPKLLIQFQNNGVVDDSQLPKDRFSAERLKGVDSTLKIQPAKLEDSAVYLCASSLASGEQYFGPGTRLTVT.

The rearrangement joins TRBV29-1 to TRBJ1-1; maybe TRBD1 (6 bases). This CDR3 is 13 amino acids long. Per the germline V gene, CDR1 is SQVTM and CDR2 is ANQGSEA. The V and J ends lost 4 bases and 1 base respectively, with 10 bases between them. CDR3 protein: CSVVGGQNTEAFF. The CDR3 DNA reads TGCAGCGTTGTTGGGGGGCAGAACACTGAAGCTTTCTTT.

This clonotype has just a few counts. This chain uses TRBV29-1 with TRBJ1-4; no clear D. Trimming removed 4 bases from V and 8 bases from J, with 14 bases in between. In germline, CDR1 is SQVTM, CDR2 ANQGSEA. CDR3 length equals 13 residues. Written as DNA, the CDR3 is TGCAGCGTTGGAGTACTCGGCGAGGAAAAACTGTTTTTT. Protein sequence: CSVGVLGEEKLFF.

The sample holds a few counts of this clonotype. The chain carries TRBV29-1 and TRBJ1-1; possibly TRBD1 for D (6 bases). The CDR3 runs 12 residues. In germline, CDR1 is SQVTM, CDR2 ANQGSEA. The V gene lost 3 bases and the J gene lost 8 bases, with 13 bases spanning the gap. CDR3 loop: CSVDTGLLEAFF. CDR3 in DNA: TGCAGCGTTGATACAGGGTTGCTGGAAGCTTTCTTT. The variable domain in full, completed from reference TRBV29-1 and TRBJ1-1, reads SAVISQKPSRDICQRGTSLTIQCQVDSQVTMMFWYRQQPGQSLTLIATANQGSEATYESGFVIDKFPISRPNLTFSTLTVSNMSPEDSSIYLCSVDTGLLEAFFGQGTRLTVV.

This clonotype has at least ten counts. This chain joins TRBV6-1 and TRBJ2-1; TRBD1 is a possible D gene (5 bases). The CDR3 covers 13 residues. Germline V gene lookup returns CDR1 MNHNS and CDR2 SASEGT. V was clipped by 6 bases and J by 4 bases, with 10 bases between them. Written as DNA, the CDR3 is TGTGCCAGCAGGGGCGACAGATACAATGAGCAGTTCTTC. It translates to CASRGDRYNEQFF.

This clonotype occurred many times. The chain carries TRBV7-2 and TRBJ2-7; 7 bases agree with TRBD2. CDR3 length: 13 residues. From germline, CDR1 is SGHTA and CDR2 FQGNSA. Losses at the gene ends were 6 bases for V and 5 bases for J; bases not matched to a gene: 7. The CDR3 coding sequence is TGTGCCAGCAGGGAGGCGGGAGCTAACGAGCAGTACTTC. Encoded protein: CASREAGANEQYF.

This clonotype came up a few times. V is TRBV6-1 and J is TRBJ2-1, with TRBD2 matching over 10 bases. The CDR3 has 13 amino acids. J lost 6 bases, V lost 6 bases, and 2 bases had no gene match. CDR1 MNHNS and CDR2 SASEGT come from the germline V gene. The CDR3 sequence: CASRLAGANEQFF. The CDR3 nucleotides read TGTGCCAGCAGGCTAGCGGGAGCCAATGAGCAGTTCTTC.

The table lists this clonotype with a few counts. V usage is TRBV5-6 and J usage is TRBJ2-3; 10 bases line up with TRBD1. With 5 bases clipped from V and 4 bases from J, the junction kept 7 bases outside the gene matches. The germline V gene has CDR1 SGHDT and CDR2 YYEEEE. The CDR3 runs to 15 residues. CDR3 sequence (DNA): TGTGCCAGCAGACGACAGGGGGCGAGGGCAGATACGCAGTATTTT. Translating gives CASRRQGARADTQYF.

This CDR3 reads CASSWLAGGGNEQFF. The DNA of the CDR3 is TGTGCCAGCAGCTGGCTAGCGGGGGGAGGGAATGAGCAGTTCTTC. The chain links TRBV7-3 to TRBJ2-1; TRBD2 aligns across 11 bases. Germline loops: CDR1 SGHTA, CDR2 FQGTGA. There are 15 residues in the CDR3. Trimming cost V 4 bases and J 7 bases; bases outside gene matches: 6. The full variable domain, in which reference TRBV7-3 and TRBJ2-1 provide the parts outside the CDR3, is GAGVSQTPSNKVTEKGKYVELRCDPISGHTALYWYRQSLGQGPEFLIYFQGTGAADDSGLPNDRFFAVRPEGSVSTLKIQRTERGDSAVYLCASSWLAGGGNEQFFGPGTRLTVL.

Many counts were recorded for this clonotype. The CDR3 is CASSEGERETQYF. The CDR3 DNA reads as TGTGCCAGCAGTGAAGGGGAGAGAGAGACCCAGTACTTC. The chain recombines TRBV6-4 with TRBJ2-5; D could derive from TRBD1 or TRBD2 (5 bases each). V lost 3 bases, J lost 4 bases, and 9 bases lay in between. Germline loops: CDR1 MRHNA, CDR2 SNTAGT. CDR3 length equals 13 residues.

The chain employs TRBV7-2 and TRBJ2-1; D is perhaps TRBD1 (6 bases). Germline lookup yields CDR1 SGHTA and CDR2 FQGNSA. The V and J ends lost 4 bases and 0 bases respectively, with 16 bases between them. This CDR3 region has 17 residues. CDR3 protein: CASSSTTGYISYNEQFF. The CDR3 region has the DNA TGTGCCAGCAGCTCTACGACAGGTTACATCTCCTACAATGAGCAGTTCTTC. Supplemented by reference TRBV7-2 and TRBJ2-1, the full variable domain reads GAGVSQSPSNKVTEKGKDVELRCDPISGHTALYWYRQSLGQGLEFLIYFQGNSAPDKSGLPSDRFSAERTGGSVSTLTIQRTQQEDSAVYLCASSSTTGYISYNEQFFGPGTRLTVL.

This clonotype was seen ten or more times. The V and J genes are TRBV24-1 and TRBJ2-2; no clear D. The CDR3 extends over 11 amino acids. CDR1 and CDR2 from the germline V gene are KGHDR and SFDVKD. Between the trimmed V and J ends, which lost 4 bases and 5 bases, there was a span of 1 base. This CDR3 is CATSETGELFF. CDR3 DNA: TGTGCCACCAGTGAAACCGGGGAGCTGTTTTTT.

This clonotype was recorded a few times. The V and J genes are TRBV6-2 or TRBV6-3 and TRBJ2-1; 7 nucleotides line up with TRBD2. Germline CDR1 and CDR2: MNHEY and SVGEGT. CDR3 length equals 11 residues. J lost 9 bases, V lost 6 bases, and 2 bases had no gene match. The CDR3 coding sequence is TGTGCCAGCAGGTGGGGGGGTGAGCAGTTCTTC. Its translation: CASRWGGEQFF.